This TCR beta chain was recovered during a study of T cell responses to AZD1222 COVID-19 vaccine. Assay: immunoSEQ multiplex PCR; the TCRdb copy retains only in-frame clones and omits some. The sample consists of fewer than 110,000 clones, about 90% of them appearing once. Points on this clone: The antigen is unknown.

V was trimmed by 2 bases and J by 15 bases, leaving 17 bases between them. The CDR3 is 12 residues long. Germline V lookup: CDR1 GTSNPN, CDR2 SVGIG (reference sequence). Findings of the study overall: Repertoires were sampled only after the peak T cell response.

Sequences were derived from peripheral blood, sampled 28 days after the second AZD1222 dose. The clonotype comes from an adult who received the AZD1222 COVID-19 vaccine. The V call is TRBV30, the J call TRBJ2-1, with D tentatively TRBD1 (5 bases). CDR3 protein: CAWSQVWGAPFF. CDR3 nucleotide sequence: TGTGCCTGGAGTCAAGTCTGGGGCGCTCCGTTCTTC.